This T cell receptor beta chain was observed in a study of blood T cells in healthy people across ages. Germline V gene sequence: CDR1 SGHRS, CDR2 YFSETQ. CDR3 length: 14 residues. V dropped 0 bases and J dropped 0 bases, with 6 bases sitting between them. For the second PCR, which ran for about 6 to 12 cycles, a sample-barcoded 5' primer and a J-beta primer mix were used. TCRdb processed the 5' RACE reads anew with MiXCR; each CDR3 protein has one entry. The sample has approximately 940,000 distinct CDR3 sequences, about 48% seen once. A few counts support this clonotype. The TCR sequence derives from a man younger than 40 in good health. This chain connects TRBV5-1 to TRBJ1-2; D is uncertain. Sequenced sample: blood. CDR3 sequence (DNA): TGCGCCAGCAGCTTGGAGGGTCCTAACTATGGCTACACCTTC. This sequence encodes CASSLEGPNYGYTF.